This T cell receptor beta chain was sequenced in a study of cytomegalovirus exposure and HLA in healthy donors. J was trimmed by 3 bases and V by 6 bases; bases with no gene match: 8. The CDR3 runs to 15 residues. Germline CDR1 is SGHRS and CDR2 is YFSETQ. The PCR ran on 60 Vbeta and 13 Jbeta primers. Here immunoSEQ multiplex PCR was the method, and the copy in TCRdb shows in-frame clones only, minus some. Among over 110,000 clones, about 84% were seen once, and the ten largest hold about 6.8%. The clonotype comes from a woman aged 40 to 50 in good health and CMV-seropositive. Sequenced: PBMCs. The genes are TRBV5-1 and TRBJ2-5; TRBD1 matches at 10 bases. The CDR3 sequence: CASKARGTGEETQYF. The DNA of the CDR3 is TGCGCCAGCAAAGCCCGGGGGACAGGGGAAGAGACCCAGTACTTC.